The present T cell receptor (beta chain) was sequenced within a study of breast tumors, draining lymph nodes, adjacent tissues. Study conclusions and caveats: Findings are consistent with lymph node origin and intratumoral expansion of most tumor T cells.

Ten or more counts support this clonotype. Its antigen is currently unknown. MiXCR, run by TCRdb on the multiplex PCR reads, gives a single entry per CDR3 protein. The sample includes 150,000 to 250,000 distinct CDR3 sequences, around 29% of them seen just once. The length of the CDR3 is 14 residues. CDR1 and CDR2 from the germline V gene are MGHRA and YSYEKL. Trimming left V 2 bases short and J 5 bases short, with 12 bases between. Breast cancer patients provided tissue from their axillary draining lymph nodes. The receptor comes from a female donor with breast cancer. Some clones in this sample may be carry-over from other donors' samples. The sequenced material came from axillary lymph node tissue. The chain joins TRBV4-1 to TRBJ2-5; D call uncertain. CDR3 DNA: TGCGCCAGCAGCCAACGGTTTCTCACCGAGACCCAGTACTTC. Translated: CASSQRFLTETQYF.